The T cell receptor beta chain described here comes from a study of memory CD4+ T cells and cytomegalovirus serostatus. Sequencing was performed with immunoSEQ multiplex PCR; in TCRdb, only in-frame clones are kept and a portion is missing. The sample yields over 40,000 clones, 70% to 85% seen once. Single viable CD3+CD4+CD8-CD45RO+ cells were sorted as the memory CD4+ T cells. The CDR3 has 13 residues. V was pared by 10 bases and J by 2 bases, with 14 bases between. Germline loops: CDR1 SNHLY, CDR2 FYNNEI. The TCR originated in an adult in good health and CMV-seronegative. The sequenced sample was memory CD4+ T cells from blood. The J gene is TRBJ1-2, the V gene TRBV2; D is possibly TRBD1 (5 bases). CDR3 sequence reads: CATLEQGNYGYTF. Here the CDR3 DNA reads TGTGCCACTTTAGAGCAGGGAAACTATGGCTACACCTTC.